The 6 T cell receptor beta chains below were found in one sample sequenced in a study of technical replicates of blood from several donors. Repertoires were generated with immunoSEQ multiplex PCR, while TCRdb's copy carries only in-frame clones and drops some. Here the sample spans around 80,000 clones, 75% to 95% being singletons. The specimen was T cells isolated from PBMCs. All receptors derive from a human donor in good health.

This chain links TRBV28 with TRBJ2-1; a weak D match, TRBD2 (6 bases). Trimming took off 6 bases at V and 7 bases at J, with 22 bases between the two ends. The CDR3 is made up of 16 amino acids. Looked up from germline, CDR1 is MDHEN and CDR2 is SYDVKM. The CDR3 is CASSSVLAFGQNEQFF. In DNA form, the CDR3 reads TGTGCCAGCAGCTCCGTACTAGCTTTTGGACAAAATGAGCAGTTCTTC.

The gene calls are TRBV28 and TRBJ1-1, with 7 bases fitting TRBD1. The germline V gene encodes CDR1 MDHEN and CDR2 SYDVKM. The CDR3 extends over 14 amino acids. Germline trimming cut 5 bases from V and 6 bases from J; bases unmatched to any gene: 9. For the CDR3, the DNA is TGTGCCAGCAGTGCCCGGGACAGTGTATCTGAAGCTTTCTTT. Its protein product is CASSARDSVSEAFF.

The CDR3 DNA reads TGTGCCAGCAGAGCTACAGGATACCTCGAGCAGTACTTC. Its protein product is CASRATGYLEQYF. The V and J genes are TRBV5-4 and TRBJ2-7; tentatively, D is TRBD1 (5 bases). The V gene's germline CDR1 is SGHNT and CDR2 YYREEE (reference sequence). Trimming removed 5 bases from V and 6 bases from J, with 15 bases in between. The length of the CDR3 is 13 residues.

CDR3 loop: CASSLRGLTNLPQHF. DNA of the CDR3: TGTGCCAGCAGTTTACGCGGACTCACAAATTTGCCCCAGCATTTT. The chain is built from TRBV27 and TRBJ1-5; the D is unclear. The CDR3 is 15 residues long. V was clipped by 2 bases and J by 9 bases, with 17 bases between them. CDR1 is MNHEY, CDR2 SMNVEV, per germline (reference sequence).

V is TRBV5-1 and J is TRBJ2-5, with 7 bases that match TRBD2. The CDR3 has 13 residues. V trimming: 4 bases; J trimming: 1 base; junction bases outside the gene matches: 1. Germline V CDR1 and CDR2: SGHRS, YFSETQ. In DNA, the CDR3 is TGCGCCAGCAGCCGGACTAGCCAAGAGACCCAGTACTTC. Its protein is CASSRTSQETQYF.

V usage is TRBV6-1 and J usage is TRBJ2-3; TRBD2 matches 9 bases. The CDR3 has 16 residues. With 2 bases clipped from V and 6 bases from J, the junction kept 9 bases outside the gene matches. Germline V gene data show CDR1 as MNHNS and CDR2 as SASEGT. In nucleotides, the CDR3 is TGTGCCAGCAGTGAATCTCTAGCGGGATTTACGGATACGCAGTATTTT. Translation gives CASSESLAGFTDTQYF.